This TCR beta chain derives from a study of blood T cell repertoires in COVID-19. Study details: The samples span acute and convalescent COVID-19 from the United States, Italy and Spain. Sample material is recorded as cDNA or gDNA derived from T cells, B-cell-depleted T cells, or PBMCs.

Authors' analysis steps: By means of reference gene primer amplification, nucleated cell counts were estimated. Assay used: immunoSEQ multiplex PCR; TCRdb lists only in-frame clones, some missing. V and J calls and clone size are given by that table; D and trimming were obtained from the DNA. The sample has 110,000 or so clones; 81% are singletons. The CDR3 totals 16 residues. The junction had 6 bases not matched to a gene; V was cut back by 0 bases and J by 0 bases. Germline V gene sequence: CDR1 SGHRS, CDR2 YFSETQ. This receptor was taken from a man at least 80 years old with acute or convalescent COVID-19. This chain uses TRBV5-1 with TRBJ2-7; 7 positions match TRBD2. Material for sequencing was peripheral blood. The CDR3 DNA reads TGCGCCAGCAGCTTGGTTTTAGCGGGCAGCTCCTACGAGCAGTACTTC. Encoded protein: CASSLVLAGSSYEQYF.